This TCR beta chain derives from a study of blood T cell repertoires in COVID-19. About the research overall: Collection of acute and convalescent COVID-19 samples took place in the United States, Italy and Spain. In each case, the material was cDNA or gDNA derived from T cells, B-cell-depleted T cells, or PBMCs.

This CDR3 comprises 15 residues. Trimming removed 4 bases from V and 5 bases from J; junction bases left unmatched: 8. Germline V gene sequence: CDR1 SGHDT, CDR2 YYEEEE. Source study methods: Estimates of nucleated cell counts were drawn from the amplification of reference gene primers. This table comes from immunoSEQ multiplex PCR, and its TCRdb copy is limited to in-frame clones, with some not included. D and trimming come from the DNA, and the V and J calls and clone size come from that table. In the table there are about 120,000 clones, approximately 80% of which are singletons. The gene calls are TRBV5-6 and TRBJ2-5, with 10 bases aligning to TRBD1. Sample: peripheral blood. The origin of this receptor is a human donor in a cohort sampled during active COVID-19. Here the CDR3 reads CASSIQTGGLETQYF. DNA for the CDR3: TGTGCCAGCAGCATCCAGACAGGGGGCCTGGAGACCCAGTACTTC.